One and the same sample provided the 11 T cell receptor beta chains below, sequenced in a study of response to subunit inactivated influenza vaccine. MiXCR, applied by TCRdb to the RT-PCR reads, yields one record per CDR3 protein. The sample has roughly 570,000 distinct CDR3 sequences, approximately 13% seen once. This material consisted of PBMCs from blood, taken roughly 48 days after vaccination. The receptor source for this set is a man between 50 and 59 years old who received an inactivated influenza vaccine.

This chain connects TRBV7-8 to TRBJ1-5; a weak D match, TRBD1 (5 bases). Germline V gene lookup returns CDR1 SGHVS and CDR2 FQNEAQ. The length of the CDR3 is 15 residues. Trimming left V 5 bases short and J 0 bases short, with 11 bases between. CDR3 coding DNA: TGTGCCAGCAGCACTTCAGGGAATAGCAATCAGCCCCAGCATTTT. Its translation: CASSTSGNSNQPQHF. The full variable domain, with the rest looked up from reference TRBV7-8 and TRBJ1-5, is GAGVSQSPRYKVAKRGQDVALRCDPISGHVSLFWYQQALGQGPEFLTYFQNEAQLDKSGLPSDRFFAERPEGSVSTLKIQRTQQEDSAVYLCASSTSGNSNQPQHFGDGTRLSIL.

This clonotype was seen many times. The chain uses TRBV7-8 and TRBJ1-2; 7 nucleotides agree with TRBD1. Looked up from germline, CDR1 is SGHVS and CDR2 is FQNEAQ. Losses at the gene ends were 4 bases for V and 8 bases for J; bases not matched to a gene: 13. The CDR3 sequence is 15 residues long. CDR3 sequence: CASSWRDSPGAGYTF. In DNA form, the CDR3 reads TGTGCCAGCAGCTGGAGGGACAGCCCGGGAGCAGGCTACACCTTC.

The V call is TRBV5-5, the J call TRBJ2-7, with D possibly matching TRBD2 (6 bases). This CDR3 region has 13 residues. The germline V gene has CDR1 SGHKS and CDR2 YYEKEE (reference sequence). V was cut by 0 bases and J by 7 bases, with 11 bases left in between. The CDR3 DNA follows: TGTGCCAGCAGCTTGGGACGGGGAGGAGAGCAGTACTTC. This gives the protein CASSLGRGGEQYF.

This clonotype was recorded many times. The J gene is TRBJ2-5, the V gene TRBV29-1, with a weak D call TRBD1 (5 bases). Germline CDR1 and CDR2: SQVTM and ANQGSEA. The CDR3 covers 13 residues. V was trimmed by 4 bases and J by 5 bases, leaving 14 bases between them. The CDR3 reads CSVGPGSPETQYF. CDR3 nucleotides: TGCAGCGTTGGGCCAGGGTCCCCGGAGACCCAGTACTTC.

This clonotype was counted only a few times. V gene TRBV10-3 combines with J gene TRBJ2-3; 14 nucleotides line up with TRBD2. J gave up 5 bases and V 7 bases, and 5 bases lay outside the gene matches. The germline CDR1 and CDR2 sequences are ENHRY and SYGVKD. The CDR3 is 15 residues long. The CDR3 spells CAIKGTSGRIDTQYF. DNA of the CDR3: TGTGCCATCAAAGGGACTAGCGGGAGAATAGATACGCAGTATTTT.

This chain connects TRBV4-3 to TRBJ2-1; perhaps TRBD2 as D (6 bases). CDR3 length equals 16 residues. The ends were cut back, 0 bases at V and 3 bases at J, with 12 bases in the middle. The germline V gene encodes CDR1 LGHNA and CDR2 YSLEER. CDR3 in amino acids: CASSQDGEAGYNEQFF. The DNA for the CDR3 is TGCGCCAGCAGCCAAGATGGGGAAGCGGGCTACAATGAGCAGTTCTTC.

This clonotype was detected ten times or more. The chain links TRBV12-3 or TRBV12-4 to TRBJ2-3; TRBD2 matches at 11 bases. The CDR3 sequence is 16 residues long. V lost 5 bases, J lost 2 bases, and 6 bases stayed unmatched. The CDR3 DNA reads as TGTGCCAGCAGTGTCTATAGCGGGGGGGCCACAGATACGCAGTATTTT. The encoded protein is CASSVYSGGATDTQYF.

The CDR3 sequence: CSATSPRSGGGYNEQFF. The CDR3 DNA sequence: TGCAGTGCTACCTCCCCCCGTAGCGGGGGAGGCTACAATGAGCAGTTCTTC. V and J are TRBV20-1 and TRBJ2-1; 9 nucleotides align to TRBD2. In germline, CDR1 is DFQATT, CDR2 SNEGSKA (reference sequence). The J segment lost 3 bases and the V segment lost 4 bases, leaving 13 bases of the junction unmatched. The CDR3 extends over 17 amino acids.

This clonotype was seen many times. V is TRBV7-2 and J is TRBJ1-6; D is ambiguous. CDR1 and CDR2 (germline): SGHTA, FQGNSA. The V end was cut by 1 base, the J end by 0 bases, with 7 bases between. This CDR3 has 16 residues. CDR3 bases: TGTGCCAGCAGCTTAGGGGCTAGCTCCTATAATTCACCCCTCCACTTT. It yields the protein CASSLGASSYNSPLHF.

CDR3 nucleotides: TGTGCCACCAAAACTAGCGGGAGGTACACAGATACGCAGTATTTT. Its translation is CATKTSGRYTDTQYF. The V gene is TRBV10-3, the J gene TRBJ2-3; 12 nucleotides agree with TRBD2. Germline CDR1 and CDR2: ENHRY and SYGVKD. The CDR3 is made up of 15 amino acids. J lost 2 bases, V lost 10 bases, and 7 bases had no gene match.

Regarding this clonotype: At one boundary the junction diverges from the germline segment, which might be a read error. The DNA of the CDR3 is TGTGCCAGCAGTCAAGTTGCAGGGGGAAACACCGGGGAGCTGTTTTTT. It codes for CASSQVAGGNTGELFF. V is TRBV3-1 and J is TRBJ2-2, with 7 bases aligning to TRBD1. CDR3 size: 16 residues. Germline loops: CDR1 LGHDT, CDR2 YNNKEL (reference sequence).